This T cell receptor (beta chain) was sequenced for a study of cytotoxic CD8 clonotypes in ibrutinib-treated CLL (dated by TCRdb to the early 2020s). About the full investigation: The cohort was composed of some twelve relapsed/refractory and roughly 16 treatment-naive patients; IGHV unmutated status was identified in 17 to 18 patients. Samples averaged approximately 260,000 productive templates and about 94,000 productive rearrangements. All remission and progressive disease samples were collected while patients were still receiving ibrutinib. Cryopreserved peripheral blood mononuclear cells were obtained prior to treatment, at the time of response, and at either disease progression or sustained remission. Of the approximately 87 people in the trial, some 28 had longitudinal samples available. Partial responses were observed in some 24 patients and complete responses in 2; after a median follow-up of roughly 62 months, remission was maintained in approximately 14 patients and progression was observed in 12. Samples at response were collected after a median of 12 months of treatment, with a range of about 6 to 36 months.

What the work shows at the level of the full study, not this receptor alone: Public clonotypes were found to be uncommon and were observed to contract or remain stable during treatment; the increase in clonality was shown to reflect expansion of private clonotypes at ibrutinib response. Clonality increased at ibrutinib response, stayed stable in sustained remission, and fell back toward baseline at progression. At baseline, clonality was higher than in age-matched healthy donors and showed a strong correlation with circulating CD8+ T-cell counts. Sampling times were not matched between sustained-remission and progressing patients, and lymph node repertoires were not studied.

A MiSeq instrument was used for deep resolution sequencing, which targeted depths ranging from 1 in 1 million up to 1 in 200,000 T cells, with coverage averaging 10x for each clonotype. The immunoSEQ hsTCRB Kit was used to generate TCR beta libraries. As for how the authors treated the data: ImmunoSEQ Data Assistant and ImmunoSEQ Analyzer were used for data analysis, and V, D and J genes were assigned according to IMGT definitions. Clonality, with values ranging from 0 to 1, was calculated as one minus the normalized Shannon entropy of productive rearrangement frequencies. Only overrepresented clonotypes making up at least 0.05% of each patient's repertoire were included in the public clonotype analysis. Repertoires from approximately 13 age-matched healthy donors in immuneACCESS were used as clonality controls. TCRdb limited this immuneACCESS table to in-frame rearrangements with V and J called. A share of clones is missing; checked studies link under half to unresolved V genes, and the rest is unexplained. Clone size and the V and J calls come from that table; the DNA yielded D and trimming. The sample yields roughly 180,000 clones; about four fifths were counted once. The ten largest make up over 4.5% of the sample.

The germline V gene gives CDR1 as LGHNA and CDR2 as YSLEER. Measured from the cysteine to the phenylalanine, the CDR3 is 16 residues long. Only CDR3 DNA is held: 48 bases, read in frame from base 1. Relative to germline, V is missing 2 bases and J is missing 0 bases, with 1 base of the junction outside any gene match. The time point label, read with the paper, signifies: roughly 25 months on ibrutinib. For TCR beta library preparation, 1.5 to 2 micrograms of genomic DNA was extracted from cryopreserved PBMCs. Longitudinal blood samples from CLL patients on ibrutinib monotherapy were analyzed using high-throughput TCR beta sequencing. The patients were enrolled in a single-center, open-label phase 2 trial of ibrutinib monotherapy. This clone was counted a single time. It lacks a known antigen. Base qualities are missing; no much larger clone stands one base away.

The sample consisted of PBMCs, taken after 24 months of ibrutinib treatment. Recombination connected TRBV4-3 to TRBJ2-2, and 9 junctional nucleotides match TRBD1. This TCR was recovered from a human donor with chronic lymphocytic leukemia. The DNA is as follows: TGCGCCAGCAGCCAAAGACAGGGGGCGAACACCGGGGAGCTGTTTTTT. Translated, it gives CASSQRQGANTGELFF.